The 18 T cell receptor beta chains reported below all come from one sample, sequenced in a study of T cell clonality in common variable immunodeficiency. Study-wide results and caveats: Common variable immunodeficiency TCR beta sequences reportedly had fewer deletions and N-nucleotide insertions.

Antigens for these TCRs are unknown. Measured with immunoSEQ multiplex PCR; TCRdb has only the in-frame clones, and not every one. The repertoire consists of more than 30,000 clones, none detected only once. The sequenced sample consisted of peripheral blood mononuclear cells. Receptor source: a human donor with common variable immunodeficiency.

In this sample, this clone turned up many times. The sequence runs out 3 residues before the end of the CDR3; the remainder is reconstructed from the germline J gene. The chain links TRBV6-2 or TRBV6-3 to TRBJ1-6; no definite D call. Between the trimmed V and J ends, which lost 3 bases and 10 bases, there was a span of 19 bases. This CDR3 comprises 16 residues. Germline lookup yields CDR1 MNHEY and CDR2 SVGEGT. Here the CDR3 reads CASSYQASSGISPLHF. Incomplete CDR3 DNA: TGTGCCAGCAGTTATCAAGCGTCGTCTGGTATCTCACCC.

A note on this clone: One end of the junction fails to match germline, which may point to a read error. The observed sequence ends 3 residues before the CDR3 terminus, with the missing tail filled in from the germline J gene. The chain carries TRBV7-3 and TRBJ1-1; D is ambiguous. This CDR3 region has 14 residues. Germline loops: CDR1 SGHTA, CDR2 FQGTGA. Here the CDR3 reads CASRLTLRDTEAFF. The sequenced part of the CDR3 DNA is TGTGCCAGCAGGTTAACTCTTCGGGACACTGAA.

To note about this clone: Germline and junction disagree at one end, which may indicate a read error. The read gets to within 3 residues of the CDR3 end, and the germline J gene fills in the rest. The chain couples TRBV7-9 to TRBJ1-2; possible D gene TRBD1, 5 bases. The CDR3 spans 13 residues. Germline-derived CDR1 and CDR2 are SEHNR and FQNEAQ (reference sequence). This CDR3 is CSSSSQGSYGYTF. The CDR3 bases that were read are TGTTCCAGCAGTTCTCAGGGAAGCTATGGC.

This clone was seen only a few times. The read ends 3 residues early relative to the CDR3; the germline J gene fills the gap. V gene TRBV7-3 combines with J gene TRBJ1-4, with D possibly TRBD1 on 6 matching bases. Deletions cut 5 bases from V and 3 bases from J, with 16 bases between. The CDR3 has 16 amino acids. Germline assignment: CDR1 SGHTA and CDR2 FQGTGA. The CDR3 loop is CASSPQSGVANEKLFF. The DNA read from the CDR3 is TGTGCCAGCAGCCCCCAATCAGGGGTGGCTAATGAAAAA.

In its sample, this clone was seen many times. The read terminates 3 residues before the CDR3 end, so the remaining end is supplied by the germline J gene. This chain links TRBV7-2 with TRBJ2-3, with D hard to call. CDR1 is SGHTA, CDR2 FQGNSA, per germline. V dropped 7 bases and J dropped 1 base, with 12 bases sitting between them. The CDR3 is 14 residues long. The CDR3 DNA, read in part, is TGTGCCAGCACCTCGTTTCTCCGCACAGATACG. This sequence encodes CASTSFLRTDT. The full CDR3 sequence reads CASTSFLRTDTQYF.

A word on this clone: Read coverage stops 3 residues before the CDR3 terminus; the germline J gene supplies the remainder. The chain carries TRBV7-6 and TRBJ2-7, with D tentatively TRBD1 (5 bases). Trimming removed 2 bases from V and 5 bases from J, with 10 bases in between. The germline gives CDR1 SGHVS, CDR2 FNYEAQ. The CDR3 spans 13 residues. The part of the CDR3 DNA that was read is TGTGCCAGCAGCTTACCCAGGGTGAACGAG. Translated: CASSLPRVNE. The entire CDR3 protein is CASSLPRVNEQYF. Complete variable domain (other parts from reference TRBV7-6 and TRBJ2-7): GAGVSQSPRYKVTKRGQDVALRCDPISGHVSLYWYRQALGQGPEFLTYFNYEAQQDKSGLPNDRFSAERPEGSISTLTIQRTEQRDSAMYRCASSLPRVNEQYFGPGTRLTVT.

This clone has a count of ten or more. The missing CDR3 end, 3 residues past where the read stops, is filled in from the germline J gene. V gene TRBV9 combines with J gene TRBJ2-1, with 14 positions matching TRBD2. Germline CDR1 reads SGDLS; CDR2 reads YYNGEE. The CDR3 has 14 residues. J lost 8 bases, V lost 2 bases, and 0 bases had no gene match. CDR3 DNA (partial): TGTGCCAGCAGCGTGACTAGCGGGAGGGATGAG. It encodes CASSVTSGRDE. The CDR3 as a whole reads CASSVTSGRDEQFF.

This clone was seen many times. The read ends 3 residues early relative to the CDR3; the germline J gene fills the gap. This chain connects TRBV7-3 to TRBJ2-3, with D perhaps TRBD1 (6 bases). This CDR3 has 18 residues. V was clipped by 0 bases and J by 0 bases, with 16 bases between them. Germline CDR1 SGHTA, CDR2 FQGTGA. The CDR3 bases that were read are TGTGCCAGCAGCTTAACCCACAGGGCCCGATTAAGCACAGATACG. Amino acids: CASSLTHRARLSTDT. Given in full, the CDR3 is CASSLTHRARLSTDTQYF.

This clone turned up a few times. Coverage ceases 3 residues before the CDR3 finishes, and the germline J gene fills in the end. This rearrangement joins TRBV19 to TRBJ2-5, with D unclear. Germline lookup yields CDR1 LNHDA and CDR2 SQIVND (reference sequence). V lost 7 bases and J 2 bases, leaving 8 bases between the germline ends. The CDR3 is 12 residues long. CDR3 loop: CASTDGQETQYF. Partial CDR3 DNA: TGTGCCAGTACTGACGGGCAAGAGACC. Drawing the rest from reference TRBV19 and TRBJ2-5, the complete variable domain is DGGITQSPKYLFRKEGQNVTLSCEQNLNHDAMYWYRQDPGQGLRLIYYSQIVNDFQKGDIAEGYSVSREKKESFPLTVTSAQKNPTAFYLCASTDGQETQYFGPGTRLLVL.

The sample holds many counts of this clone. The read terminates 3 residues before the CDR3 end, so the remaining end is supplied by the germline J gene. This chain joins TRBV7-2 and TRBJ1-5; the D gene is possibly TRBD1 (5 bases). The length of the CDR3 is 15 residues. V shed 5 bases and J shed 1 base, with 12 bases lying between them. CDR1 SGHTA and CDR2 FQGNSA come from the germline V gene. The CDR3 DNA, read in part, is TGTGCCAGCAGCCCGGGATCAGGGAGCAATCAGCCC. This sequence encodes CASSPGSGSNQP. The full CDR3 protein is CASSPGSGSNQPQHF.

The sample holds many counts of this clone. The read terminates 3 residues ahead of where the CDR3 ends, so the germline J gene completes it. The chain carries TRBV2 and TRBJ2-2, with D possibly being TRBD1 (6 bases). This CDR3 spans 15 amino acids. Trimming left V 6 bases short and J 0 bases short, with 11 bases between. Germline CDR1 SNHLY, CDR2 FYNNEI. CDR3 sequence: CASRNGQTNTGELFF. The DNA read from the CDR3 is TGTGCCAGCAGGAATGGACAGACGAACACCGGGGAG.

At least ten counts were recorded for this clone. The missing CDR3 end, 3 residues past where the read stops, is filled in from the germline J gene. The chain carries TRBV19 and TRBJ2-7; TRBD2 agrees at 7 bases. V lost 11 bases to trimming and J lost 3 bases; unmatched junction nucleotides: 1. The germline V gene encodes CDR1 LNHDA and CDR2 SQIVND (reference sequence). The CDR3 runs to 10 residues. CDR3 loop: CASGGYEQYF. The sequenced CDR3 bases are TGTGCCTCGGGGGGCTACGAG.

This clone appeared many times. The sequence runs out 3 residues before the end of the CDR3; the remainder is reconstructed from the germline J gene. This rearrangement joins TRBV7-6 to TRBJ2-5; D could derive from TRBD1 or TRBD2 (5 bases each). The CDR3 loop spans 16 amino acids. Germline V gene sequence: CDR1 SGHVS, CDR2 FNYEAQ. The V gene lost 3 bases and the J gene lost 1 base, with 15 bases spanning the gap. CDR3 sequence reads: CASSLRGTTLQETQYF. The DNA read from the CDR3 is TGTGCCAGCAGCTTGAGGGGAACTACTCTCCAAGAGACC. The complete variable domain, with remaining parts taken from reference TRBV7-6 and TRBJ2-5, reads GAGVSQSPRYKVTKRGQDVALRCDPISGHVSLYWYRQALGQGPEFLTYFNYEAQQDKSGLPNDRFSAERPEGSISTLTIQRTEQRDSAMYRCASSLRGTTLQETQYFGPGTRLLVL.

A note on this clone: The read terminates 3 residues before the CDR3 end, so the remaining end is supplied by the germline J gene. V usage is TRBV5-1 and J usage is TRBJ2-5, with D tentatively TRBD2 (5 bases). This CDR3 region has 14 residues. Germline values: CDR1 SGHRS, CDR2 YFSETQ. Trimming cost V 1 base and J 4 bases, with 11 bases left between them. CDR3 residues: CASSLQDSGETQYF. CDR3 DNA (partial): TGCGCCAGCAGCTTGCAGGACTCAGGAGAGACC.

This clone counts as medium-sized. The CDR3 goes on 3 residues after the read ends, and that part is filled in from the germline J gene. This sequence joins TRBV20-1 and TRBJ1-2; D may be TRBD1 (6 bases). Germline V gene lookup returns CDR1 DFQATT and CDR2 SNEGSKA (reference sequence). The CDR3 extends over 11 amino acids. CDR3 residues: CSATPGDAYTF. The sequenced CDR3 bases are TGCAGTGCGACCCCAGGGGACGCC.

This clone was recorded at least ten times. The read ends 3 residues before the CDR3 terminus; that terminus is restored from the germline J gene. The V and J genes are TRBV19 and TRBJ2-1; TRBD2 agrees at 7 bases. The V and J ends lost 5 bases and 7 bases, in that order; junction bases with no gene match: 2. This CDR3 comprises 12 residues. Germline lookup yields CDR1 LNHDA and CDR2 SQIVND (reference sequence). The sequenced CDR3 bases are TGTGCCAGTAGTGGGACTACTAATGAG. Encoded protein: CASSGTTNE. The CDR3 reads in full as CASSGTTNEQFF. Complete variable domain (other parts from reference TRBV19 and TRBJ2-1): DGGITQSPKYLFRKEGQNVTLSCEQNLNHDAMYWYRQDPGQGLRLIYYSQIVNDFQKGDIAEGYSVSREKKESFPLTVTSAQKNPTAFYLCASSGTTNEQFFGPGTRLTVL.

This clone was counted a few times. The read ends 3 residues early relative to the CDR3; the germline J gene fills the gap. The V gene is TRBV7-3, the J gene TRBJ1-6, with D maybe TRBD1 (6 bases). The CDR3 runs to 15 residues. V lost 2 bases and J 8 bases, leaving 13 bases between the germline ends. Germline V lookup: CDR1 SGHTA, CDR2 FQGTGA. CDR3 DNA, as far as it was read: TGTGCCAGCAGCTTACTTGCAGGGGATCATTCACCC. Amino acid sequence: CASSLLAGDHSP. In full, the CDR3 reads CASSLLAGDHSPLHF.

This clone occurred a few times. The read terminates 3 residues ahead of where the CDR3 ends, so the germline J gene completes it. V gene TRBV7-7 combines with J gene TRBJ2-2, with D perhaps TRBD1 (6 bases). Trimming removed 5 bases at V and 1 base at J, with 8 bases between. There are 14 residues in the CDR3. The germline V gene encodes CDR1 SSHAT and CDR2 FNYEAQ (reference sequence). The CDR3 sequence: CASSQGQNTGELFF. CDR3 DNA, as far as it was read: TGTGCCAGCAGCCAGGGACAGAACACCGGGGAG.